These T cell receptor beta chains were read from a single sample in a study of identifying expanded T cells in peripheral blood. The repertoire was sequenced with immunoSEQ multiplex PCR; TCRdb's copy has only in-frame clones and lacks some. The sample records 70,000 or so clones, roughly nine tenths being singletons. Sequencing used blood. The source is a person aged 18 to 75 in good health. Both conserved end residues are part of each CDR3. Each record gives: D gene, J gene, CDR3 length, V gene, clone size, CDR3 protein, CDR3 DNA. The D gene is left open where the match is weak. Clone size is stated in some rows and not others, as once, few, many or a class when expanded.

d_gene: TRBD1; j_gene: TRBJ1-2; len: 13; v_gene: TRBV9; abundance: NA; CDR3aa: CASSVGTASRYTF; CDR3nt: TGTGCCAGCAGCGTGGGGACAGCTTCTCGCTACACCTTC
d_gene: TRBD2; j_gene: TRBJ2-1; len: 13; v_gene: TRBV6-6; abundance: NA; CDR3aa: CASSDPSGSEQFF; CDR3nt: TGTGCCAGCAGTGATCCCAGCGGGAGTGAGCAGTTCTTC
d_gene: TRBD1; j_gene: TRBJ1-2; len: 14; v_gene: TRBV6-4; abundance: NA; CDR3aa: CASSEGQSIKGYTF; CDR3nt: TGTGCCAGCAGTGAGGGACAGAGTATCAAGGGCTACACCTTC
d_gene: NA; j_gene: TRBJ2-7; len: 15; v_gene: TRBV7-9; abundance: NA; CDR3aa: CASSSNREFSYEQYF; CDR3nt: TGTGCCAGCAGCTCAAACAGGGAATTCTCCTACGAGCAGTACTTC
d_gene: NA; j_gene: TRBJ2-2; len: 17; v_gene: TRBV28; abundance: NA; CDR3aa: CASSLLRTPRGTGELFF; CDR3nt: TGTGCCAGCAGTTTACTCCGGACTCCTCGTGGCACAGGGGAGCTGTTTTTT
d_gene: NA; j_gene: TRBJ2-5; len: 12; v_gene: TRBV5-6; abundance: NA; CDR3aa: CASSLYQETQYF; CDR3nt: TGTGCCAGCAGTCTGTACCAAGAGACCCAGTACTTC
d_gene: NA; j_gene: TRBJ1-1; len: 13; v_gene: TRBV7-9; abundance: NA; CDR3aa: CASSLDSITEAFF; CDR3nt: TGTGCCAGCAGCTTAGACAGTATTACTGAAGCTTTCTTT
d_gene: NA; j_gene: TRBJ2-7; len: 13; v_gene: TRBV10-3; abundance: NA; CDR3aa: CAIPDRSSYEQYF; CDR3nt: TGTGCCATTCCGGACCGCAGCTCCTACGAGCAGTACTTC
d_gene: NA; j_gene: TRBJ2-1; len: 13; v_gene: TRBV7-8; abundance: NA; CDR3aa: CASSLGYRERQFF; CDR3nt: TGTGCCAGCAGCTTAGGTTACAGGGAGCGGCAGTTCTTC
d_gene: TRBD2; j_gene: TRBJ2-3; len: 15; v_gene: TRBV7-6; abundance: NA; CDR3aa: CASMTGTSGADTQYF; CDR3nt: TGTGCCAGCATGACCGGGACTAGTGGGGCAGATACGCAGTATTTT
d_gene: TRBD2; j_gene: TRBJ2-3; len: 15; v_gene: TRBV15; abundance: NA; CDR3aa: CATSLERENTDTQYF; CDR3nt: TGTGCCACCAGCCTGGAGCGGGAGAACACAGATACGCAGTATTTT
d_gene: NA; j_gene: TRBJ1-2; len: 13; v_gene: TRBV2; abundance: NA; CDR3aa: CASVQLSNYGYTF; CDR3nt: TGTGCCAGCGTGCAGCTTTCTAACTATGGCTACACCTTC
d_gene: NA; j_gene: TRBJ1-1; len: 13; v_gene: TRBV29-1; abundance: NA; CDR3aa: CSVEGLSNTEAFF; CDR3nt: TGCAGCGTCGAGGGACTCTCGAACACTGAAGCTTTCTTT
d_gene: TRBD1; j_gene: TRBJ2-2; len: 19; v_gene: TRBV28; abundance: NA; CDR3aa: CASSLFPLGGTGNTGELFF; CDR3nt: TGTGCCAGCAGTTTGTTCCCCCTTGGTGGGACAGGGAACACCGGGGAGCTGTTTTTT
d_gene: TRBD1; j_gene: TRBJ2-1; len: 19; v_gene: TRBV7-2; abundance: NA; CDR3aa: CASSLRTGGAPRSYNEQFF; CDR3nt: TGTGCCAGCAGCCTCCGGACAGGGGGCGCCCCTAGGTCCTACAATGAGCAGTTCTTC
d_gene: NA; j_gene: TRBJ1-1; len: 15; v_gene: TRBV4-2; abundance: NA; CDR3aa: CASSQDDGVATEAFF; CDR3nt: TGTGCCAGCAGCCAAGATGACGGGGTAGCGACTGAAGCTTTCTTT
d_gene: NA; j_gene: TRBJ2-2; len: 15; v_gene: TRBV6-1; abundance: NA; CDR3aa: CASSVQGGNTGELFF; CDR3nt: TGTGCCAGCAGTGTACAGGGAGGGAACACCGGGGAGCTGTTTTTT
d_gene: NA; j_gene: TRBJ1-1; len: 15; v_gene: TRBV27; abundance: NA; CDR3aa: CASSLSWSGYTEAFF; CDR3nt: TGTGCCAGCAGTTTATCATGGTCCGGGTACACTGAAGCTTTCTTT
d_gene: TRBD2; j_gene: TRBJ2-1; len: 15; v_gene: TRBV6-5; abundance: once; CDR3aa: CASSSSGNSYNEQFF; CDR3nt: TGTGCCAGCAGTAGTAGCGGGAACTCCTACAATGAGCAGTTCTTC
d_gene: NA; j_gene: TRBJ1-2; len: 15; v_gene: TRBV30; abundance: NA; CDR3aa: CAWSWDGGRDYGYTF; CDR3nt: TGTGCCTGGAGTTGGGACGGCGGAAGAGACTATGGCTACACCTTC
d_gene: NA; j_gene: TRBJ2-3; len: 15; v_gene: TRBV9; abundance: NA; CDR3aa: CASSVAEGVGDTQYF; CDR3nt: TGTGCCAGCAGCGTAGCAGAAGGGGTCGGAGATACGCAGTATTTT
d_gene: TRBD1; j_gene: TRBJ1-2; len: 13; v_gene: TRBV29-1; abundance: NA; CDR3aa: CSVDPDRAYGYTF; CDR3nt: TGCAGCGTTGACCCCGACAGGGCTTATGGCTACACCTTC